A selection of T cell receptor beta chains follows, all from one sample in a study of blood T cell repertoires in COVID-19. Measured with immunoSEQ multiplex PCR; TCRdb has only the in-frame clones, and not every one. This sample has about 270,000 clones, with about 88% found just once. The sequencing sample was made of PBMCs or T cells enriched from blood (not recorded which). The receptors derive from a woman in her forties or fifties who had recovered from COVID-19. Both conserved end residues are part of each CDR3. Fields, in order: J gene, V gene, D gene, clone size, CDR3 protein, CDR3 DNA. A D gene is named only where the DNA matches it firmly. Clone size is not always given. Where it is, it says once, few, many or a class for expanded clones.

TRBJ1-2 | TRBV6-2/TRBV6-3 | TRBD1 | . | CASSYSNRGSGYTF | TGTGCCAGCAGTTACTCGAACAGGGGAAGTGGCTACACCTTC
TRBJ2-7 | TRBV5-5 | . | . | CASSLSTESYEQYF | TGTGCCAGCAGCTTGTCGACAGAATCCTACGAGCAGTACTTC
TRBJ1-2 | TRBV28 | TRBD1 | . | CASSQGANYGYTF | TGTGCCAGCAGTCAGGGGGCTAACTATGGCTACACCTTC
TRBJ2-1 | TRBV6-6 | TRBD2 | few | CASSQQARGFSGRRDNEQFF | TGTGCCAGCAGCCAACAGGCCCGCGGGTTTAGCGGGAGGAGGGACAATGAGCAGTTCTTC
TRBJ2-2 | TRBV12-5 | . | . | CASGLESTGELFF | TGTGCTAGTGGTTTGGAGAGCACCGGGGAGCTGTTTTTT
TRBJ1-2 | TRBV28 | . | . | CASSSVAQVFGYTF | TGTGCCAGCAGTAGCGTTGCACAGGTCTTTGGCTACACCTTC
TRBJ2-2 | TRBV24-1 | TRBD1 | . | CATSETRGRTGELFF | TGTGCCACCAGTGAGACCAGGGGGCGTACCGGGGAGCTGTTTTTT
TRBJ2-5 | TRBV24-1 | TRBD2 | . | CATSDPGLENQETQYF | TGTGCCACCAGTGATCCGGGACTAGAAAACCAAGAGACCCAGTACTTC
TRBJ1-5 | TRBV28 | . | . | CASSLLSGDSNQPQHF | TGTGCCAGCAGTTTATTATCGGGGGATAGCAATCAGCCCCAGCATTTT
TRBJ1-1 | TRBV5-1 | . | once | CASTPWMAPDMNTEAFF | TGCGCCAGCACCCCTTGGATGGCGCCCGACATGAACACTGAAGCTTTCTTT
TRBJ2-3 | TRBV29-1 | TRBD2 | . | CSAVAGGLTDTQYF | TGCAGCGCCGTAGCGGGAGGGCTCACAGATACGCAGTATTTT
TRBJ1-5 | TRBV6-6 | . | . | CASKRSGLSNQPQHF | TGTGCCAGCAAAAGATCAGGGCTCAGCAATCAGCCCCAGCATTTT
TRBJ2-3 | TRBV2 | . | . | CASSGFRGGNTDTQYF | TGTGCCAGCAGTGGATTTCGGGGCGGGAACACAGATACGCAGTATTTT
TRBJ2-7 | TRBV30 | . | . | CAWESQGIGEQYF | TGTGCCTGGGAATCACAGGGAATCGGCGAGCAGTACTTC
TRBJ2-7 | TRBV7-2 | TRBD1 | . | CASSLYGTGTYEQYF | TGTGCCAGCAGCTTATATGGGACAGGGACCTACGAGCAGTACTTC
TRBJ2-6 | TRBV5-1 | TRBD1 | . | CASSWDRAPGANVLTF | TGCGCCAGCAGCTGGGACAGAGCACCTGGGGCCAACGTCCTGACTTTC
TRBJ2-3 | TRBV5-1 | TRBD2 | . | CASSSGTTNTDTQYF | TGCGCCAGCAGCTCCGGGACTACAAACACAGATACGCAGTATTTT
TRBJ2-2 | TRBV7-3 | TRBD1 | . | CASSPKSGTVDSGELFF | TGTGCCAGCAGCCCCAAATCCGGGACAGTCGATTCCGGGGAGCTGTTTTTT
TRBJ2-5 | TRBV18 | TRBD2 | . | CASSPLPTSGSDQETQYF | TGTGCCAGCTCACCACTCCCTACTAGCGGGAGTGACCAAGAGACCCAGTACTTC
TRBJ1-1 | TRBV18 | . | . | CASSPPAGLGNTEAFF | TGTGCCAGCTCACCACCGGCGGGGCTTGGGAACACTGAAGCTTTCTTT
TRBJ1-1 | TRBV18 | . | . | CASSPLAGATEAFF | TGTGCCAGCTCACCACTGGCAGGGGCGACTGAAGCTTTCTTT
TRBJ2-7 | TRBV4-3 | . | . | CASSPFRGYEQYF | TGCGCCAGCAGCCCTTTCAGGGGCTACGAGCAGTACTTC
TRBJ1-4 | TRBV18 | . | . | CASSPSQASANEKLFF | TGTGCCAGCTCACCATCCCAGGCTTCGGCTAATGAAAAACTGTTTTTT
TRBJ1-1 | TRBV7-2 | . | . | CASSLAQLGITEAFF | TGTGCCAGCAGCTTAGCGCAGTTGGGCATCACTGAAGCTTTCTTT
TRBJ1-4 | TRBV9 | . | . | CASSVGGPDNEKLFF | TGTGCCAGCAGCGTAGGGGGCCCCGATAATGAAAAACTGTTTTTT
TRBJ2-1 | TRBV15 | . | . | CATSSSPSRRYNEQFF | TGTGCCACCAGCAGCTCTCCCAGCAGGCGCTACAATGAGCAGTTCTTC
TRBJ1-1 | TRBV7-9 | . | . | CASSSEVAGFHTEAFF | TGTGCCAGCAGCTCTGAAGTGGCAGGGTTTCACACTGAAGCTTTCTTT
TRBJ1-2 | TRBV9 | . | . | CASSVESRAIGGYTF | TGTGCCAGCAGCGTAGAAAGCAGGGCAATTGGAGGCTACACCTTC
TRBJ2-2 | TRBV18 | TRBD1 | . | CASSPINRGANTGELFF | TGTGCCAGCTCACCGATCAACAGGGGCGCGAACACCGGGGAGCTGTTTTTT
TRBJ2-7 | TRBV30 | . | once | CAWKGGSGPYEQYF | TGTGCCTGGAAGGGGGGGAGTGGGCCGTACGAGCAGTACTTC
TRBJ1-3 | TRBV28 | TRBD1 | . | CASRAPGTGGNTIYF | TGTGCCAGCAGAGCCCCCGGGACAGGGGGAAACACCATATATTTT
TRBJ2-1 | TRBV3-1/TRBV3-2 | . | . | CASSQRFYEQFF | TGTGCCAGCAGCCAACGGTTTTATGAGCAGTTCTTC
TRBJ2-1 | TRBV27 | TRBD2 | . | CASSGGRAHEQFF | TGTGCCAGCAGTGGGGGGAGGGCGCATGAGCAGTTCTTC
TRBJ2-3 | TRBV6-6 | TRBD2 | . | CASSLPTAGEADTQYF | TGTGCCAGCAGTCTACCTACAGCGGGAGAAGCAGATACGCAGTATTTT
TRBJ1-6 | TRBV6-5 | TRBD1 | . | CASSSRDSSPLHF | TGTGCCAGCAGCTCAAGGGACAGCTCACCCCTCCACTTT
TRBJ1-1 | TRBV7-9 | . | once | CASSIGQSRTEAFF | TGTGCCAGCAGCATCGGACAGTCAAGGACTGAAGCTTTCTTT
TRBJ1-1 | TRBV4-3 | . | . | CASSQDGSTEAFF | TGCGCCAGCAGCCAAGATGGGAGCACTGAAGCTTTCTTT
TRBJ1-3 | TRBV28 | TRBD1 | . | CASSSTGFGNTIYF | TGTGCCAGCAGTTCGACAGGGTTCGGAAACACCATATATTTT
TRBJ2-7 | TRBV2 | . | . | CASSGFNEQYF | TGTGCCAGCTCGGGATTTAACGAGCAGTACTTC
TRBJ2-1 | TRBV5-6 | . | few | CASSLFGHPIF | TGTGCCAGCAGCTTGTTTGGACACCCGATCTTC
TRBJ2-3 | TRBV6-5 | . | . | CASSPTPGGTDTQYF | TGTGCCAGCAGTCCTACCCCAGGCGGCACAGATACGCAGTATTTT
TRBJ1-2 | TRBV29-1 | . | . | CSAPGVPGYGYTF | TGCAGCGCACCAGGGGTCCCAGGCTATGGCTACACCTTC
TRBJ2-1 | TRBV19 | TRBD2 | . | CASSVTSGRPDEQFF | TGTGCCAGTAGTGTCACTAGCGGGAGGCCGGATGAGCAGTTCTTC
TRBJ1-2 | TRBV2 | TRBD1 | . | CAISMDRNLYTF | TGTGCCATCTCTATGGACAGGAACTTATACACCTTC
TRBJ1-5 | TRBV19 | . | . | CASSISRFWSPGQINQPQHF | TGTGCCAGTAGTATATCTCGTTTCTGGTCCCCTGGACAGATCAATCAGCCCCAGCATTTT
TRBJ1-1 | TRBV6-2/TRBV6-3 | TRBD1 | . | CASSYAGQGSGFF | TGTGCCAGCAGTTACGCGGGACAGGGATCCGGTTTCTTT
TRBJ1-4 | TRBV4-3 | TRBD1 | . | CASSQRTGGEEKLFF | TGCGCCAGCAGCCAGAGGACAGGGGGGGAGGAAAAACTGTTTTTT
TRBJ1-6 | TRBV28 | TRBD1 | . | CASDRGSYNSPLHF | TGTGCCAGCGACAGGGGCTCCTATAATTCACCCCTCCACTTT
TRBJ1-3 | TRBV30 | TRBD1 | . | CAWSKGQGLSGNTIYF | TGTGCCTGGAGTAAGGGACAGGGCTTATCTGGAAACACCATATATTTT
TRBJ1-1 | TRBV11-3 | TRBD1 | . | CASSRPPRPLGQGNTEAFF | TGTGCCAGCAGCCGCCCACCCCGGCCTCTAGGACAGGGGAACACTGAAGCTTTCTTT
TRBJ2-3 | TRBV5-4 | . | . | CASRRSITDTQYF | TGTGCCAGCAGACGGAGCATCACAGATACGCAGTATTTT
TRBJ1-2 | TRBV29-1 | TRBD1 | . | CSVEDPGQGVYGYTF | TGCAGCGTTGAAGATCCGGGACAGGGGGTGTATGGCTACACCTTC
TRBJ1-5 | TRBV15 | TRBD1 | . | CATSKDRGRLGQPQHF | TGTGCCACCAGCAAGGACAGGGGGCGCTTGGGTCAGCCCCAGCATTTT
TRBJ2-3 | TRBV5-1 | TRBD1 | . | CASSFGQGWSTDTQYF | TGCGCCAGCAGCTTCGGACAGGGGTGGAGCACAGATACGCAGTATTTT
TRBJ2-7 | TRBV4-2 | . | . | CASSQRAGGFQTYEQYF | TGTGCCAGCAGCCAAAGGGCAGGAGGTTTCCAAACCTACGAGCAGTACTTC
TRBJ1-3 | TRBV4-3 | . | few | CASSQSGNSGNTIYF | TGCGCCAGCAGCCAATCAGGCAACTCTGGAAACACCATATATTTT
TRBJ2-7 | TRBV28 | . | . | CASSLRYSGGLRKEQYF | TGTGCCAGCAGTTTACGCTATAGCGGAGGCCTACGTAAAGAGCAGTACTTC
TRBJ1-1 | TRBV7-9 | TRBD1 | . | CASSLGPQGDTEAFF | TGTGCCAGCAGCTTAGGTCCGCAGGGGGACACTGAAGCTTTCTTT
TRBJ1-2 | TRBV12-3/TRBV12-4 | TRBD1 | . | CASSPGQTNTF | TGTGCCAGCAGCCCGGGACAGACCAACACCTTC